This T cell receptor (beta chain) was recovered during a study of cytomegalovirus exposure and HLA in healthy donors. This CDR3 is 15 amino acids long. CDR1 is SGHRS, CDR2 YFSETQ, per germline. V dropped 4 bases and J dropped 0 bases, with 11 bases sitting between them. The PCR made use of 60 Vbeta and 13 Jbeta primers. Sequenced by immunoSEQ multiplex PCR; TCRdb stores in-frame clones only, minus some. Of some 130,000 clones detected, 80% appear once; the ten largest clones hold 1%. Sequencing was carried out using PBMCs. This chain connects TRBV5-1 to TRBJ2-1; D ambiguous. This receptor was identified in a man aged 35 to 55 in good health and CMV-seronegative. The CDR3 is CASSPIPSSYNEQFF. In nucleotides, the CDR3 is TGCGCCAGCAGCCCCATCCCGAGCTCCTACAATGAGCAGTTCTTC. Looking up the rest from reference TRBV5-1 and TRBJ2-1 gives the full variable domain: KAGVTQTPRYLIKTRGQQVTLSCSPISGHRSVSWYQQTPGQGLQFLFEYFSETQRNKGNFPGRFSGRQFSNSRSEMNVSTLELGDSALYLCASSPIPSSYNEQFFGPGTRLTVL.